The next 8 T cell receptor beta chains were all read from a single sample in a study of blood T cell repertoires in COVID-19. Generated by immunoSEQ multiplex PCR, the TCRdb table keeps only in-frame clones and is missing some. The sample has under 250,000 clones; around 83% are singletons. The sample comprised peripheral blood. The receptors here all came from a man aged 50-59 years who had recovered from COVID-19.

A single count supports this clone. The chain couples TRBV5-5 to TRBJ1-1, with unresolved D. This CDR3 is 13 amino acids long. V shed 2 bases and J shed 8 bases, with 13 bases lying between them. The germline V gene encodes CDR1 SGHKS and CDR2 YYEKEE (reference sequence). CDR3 sequence: CASSFWREREAFF. Here the CDR3 DNA reads TGTGCCAGCAGCTTCTGGAGGGAAAGAGAAGCTTTCTTT.

The J gene is TRBJ1-1, the V gene TRBV18, with D maybe TRBD1 (5 bases). Trimming took off 1 base at V and 1 base at J, with 22 bases between the two ends. Germline V lookup: CDR1 KGHSH, CDR2 LQKENI. The CDR3 has 19 amino acids. Written as DNA, the CDR3 is TGTGCCAGCTCACCACTTCCAGTTTGGGGCTCCGGGAGGAACACTGAAGCTTTCTTT. It encodes CASSPLPVWGSGRNTEAFF.

The chain links TRBV5-8 to TRBJ1-4, with 9 bases aligning to TRBD1. Germline V gene lookup returns CDR1 SGHTS and CDR2 YDEGEE. The ends lost 5 bases at V and 2 bases at J; junction bases unmatched: 4. The CDR3 length is 15 residues. The CDR3 reads CASRPGTGTNEKLFF. CDR3 DNA sequence: TGTGCCAGCAGACCCGGGACAGGGACTAATGAAAAACTGTTTTTT.

This clone has only one observation. The chain couples TRBV18 to TRBJ2-5; weak D call: TRBD1 (5 bases). The CDR3 sequence is 14 residues long. Between the trimmed V and J ends, which lost 5 bases and 4 bases, there was a span of 14 bases. Germline CDR1 reads KGHSH; CDR2 reads LQKENI. CDR3 loop: CASSKDQGLETQYF. CDR3 DNA sequence: TGTGCCAGCTCAAAAGATCAGGGCCTAGAGACCCAGTACTTC.

The rearrangement joins TRBV11-2 to TRBJ2-4; TRBD2 matches 12 bases. The CDR3 consists of 16 residues. Trimming cost V 8 bases and J 6 bases; bases outside gene matches: 11. From germline, CDR1 is SGHAT and CDR2 FQNNGV. This CDR3 is CASGVTSGSGLNIQYF. The CDR3 bases are TGTGCCAGCGGGGTGACTAGCGGGAGTGGATTAAACATTCAGTACTTC.

J is TRBJ1-2 and V is TRBV7-9; 7 bases are a match to TRBD1. The CDR3 totals 15 residues. Trimming removed 2 bases from V and 3 bases from J; junction bases left unmatched: 6. In germline, CDR1 is SEHNR, CDR2 FQNEAQ (reference sequence). This chain's CDR3 is CASSLKGAWDYGYTF. In DNA form, the CDR3 reads TGTGCCAGCAGCTTAAAGGGGGCCTGGGACTATGGCTACACCTTC.

The chain uses TRBV7-8 and TRBJ2-7; 11 bases map to TRBD2. V dropped 4 bases and J dropped 4; count of bases not matched to a gene: 9. The CDR3 runs 16 residues. In germline, CDR1 is SGHVS, CDR2 FQNEAQ. CDR3 region: CASSSLGVAGGYEQYF. CDR3 DNA sequence: TGTGCCAGCAGCTCCCTCGGGGTAGCGGGAGGGTACGAGCAGTACTTC.

V gene TRBV6-5 combines with J gene TRBJ2-1, with TRBD1 identical over 9 bases. CDR1 MNHEY and CDR2 SVGAGI come from the germline V gene. The CDR3 totals 15 residues. V lost 6 bases and J lost 7; bases outside the gene matches: 10. CDR3 sequence: CASRSSGTGNNEQFF. CDR3 sequence (DNA): TGTGCCAGCAGATCGTCCGGGACAGGGAATAATGAGCAGTTCTTC.